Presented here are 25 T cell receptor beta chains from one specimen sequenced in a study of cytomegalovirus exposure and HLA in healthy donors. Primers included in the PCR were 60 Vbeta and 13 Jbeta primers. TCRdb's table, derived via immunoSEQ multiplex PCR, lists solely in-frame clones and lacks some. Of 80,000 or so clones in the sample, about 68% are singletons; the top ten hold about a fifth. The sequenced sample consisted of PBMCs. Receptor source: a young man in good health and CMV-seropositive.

The CDR3 reads CSVQQVTEAFF. The CDR3 DNA follows: TGCAGCGTCCAACAGGTCACTGAAGCTTTCTTT. The J gene is TRBJ1-1, the V gene TRBV29-1, with D possibly TRBD1 on 5 matching bases. This CDR3 spans 11 amino acids. The germline V gene encodes CDR1 SQVTM and CDR2 ANQGSEA. Deletions cut 6 bases from V and 4 bases from J, with 9 bases between.

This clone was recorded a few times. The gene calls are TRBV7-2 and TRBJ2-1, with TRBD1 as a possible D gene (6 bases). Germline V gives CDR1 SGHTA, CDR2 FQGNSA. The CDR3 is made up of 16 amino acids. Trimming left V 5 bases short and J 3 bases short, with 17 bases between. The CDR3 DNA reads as TGTGCCAGCAGCATAACGACAGGTGCATACTACAATGAGCAGTTCTTC. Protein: CASSITTGAYYNEQFF.

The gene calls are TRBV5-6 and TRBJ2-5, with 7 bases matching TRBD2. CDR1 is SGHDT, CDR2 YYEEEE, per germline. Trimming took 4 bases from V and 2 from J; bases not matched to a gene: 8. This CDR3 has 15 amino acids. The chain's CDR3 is CASSTSRTSQETQYF. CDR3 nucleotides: TGTGCCAGCAGCACCAGCCGGACTAGTCAAGAGACCCAGTACTTC.

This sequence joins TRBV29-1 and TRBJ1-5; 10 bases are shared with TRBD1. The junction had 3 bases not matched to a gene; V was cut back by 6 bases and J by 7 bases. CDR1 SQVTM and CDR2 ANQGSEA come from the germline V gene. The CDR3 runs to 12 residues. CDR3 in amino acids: CSVGTGDQPQHF. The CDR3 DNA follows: TGCAGCGTGGGGACAGGGGACCAGCCCCAGCATTTT.

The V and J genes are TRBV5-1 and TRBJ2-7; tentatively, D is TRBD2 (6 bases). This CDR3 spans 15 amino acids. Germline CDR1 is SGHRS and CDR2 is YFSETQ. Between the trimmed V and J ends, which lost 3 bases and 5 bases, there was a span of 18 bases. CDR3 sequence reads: CASSSPIGGSNEQYF. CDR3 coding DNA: TGCGCCAGCAGCTCCCCCATTGGGGGGTCCAACGAGCAGTACTTC.

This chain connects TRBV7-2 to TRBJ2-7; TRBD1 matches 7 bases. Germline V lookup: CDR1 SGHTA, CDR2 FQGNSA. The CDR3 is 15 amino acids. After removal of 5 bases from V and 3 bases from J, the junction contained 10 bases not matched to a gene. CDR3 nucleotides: TGTGCCAGCAGCCTGACAGGGCGAAACCTCTACGAGCAGTACTTC. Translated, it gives CASSLTGRNLYEQYF.

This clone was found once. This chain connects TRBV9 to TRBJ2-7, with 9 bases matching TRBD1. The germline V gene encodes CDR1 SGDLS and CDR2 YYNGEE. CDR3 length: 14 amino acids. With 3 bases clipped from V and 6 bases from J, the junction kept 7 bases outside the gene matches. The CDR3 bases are TGTGCCAGCAGCGGACCGGGACAGGGTTTCGAGCAGTACTTC. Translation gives CASSGPGQGFEQYF. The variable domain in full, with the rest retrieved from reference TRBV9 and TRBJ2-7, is DSGVTQTPKHLITATGQRVTLRCSPRSGDLSVYWYQQSLDQGLQFLIQYYNGEERAKGNILERFSAQQFPDLHSELNLSSLELGDSALYFCASSGPGQGFEQYFGPGTRLTVT.

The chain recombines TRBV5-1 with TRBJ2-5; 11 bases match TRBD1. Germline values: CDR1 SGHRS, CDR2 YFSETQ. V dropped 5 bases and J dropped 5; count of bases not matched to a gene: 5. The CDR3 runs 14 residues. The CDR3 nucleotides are TGCGCCAGCAGGGACAGGGGGCGCTCGGAGACCCAGTACTTC. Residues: CASRDRGRSETQYF.

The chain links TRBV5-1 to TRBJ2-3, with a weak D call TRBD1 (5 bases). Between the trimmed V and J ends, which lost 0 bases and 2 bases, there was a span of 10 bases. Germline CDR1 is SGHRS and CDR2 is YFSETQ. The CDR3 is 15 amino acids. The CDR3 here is CASSLANRNTDTQYF. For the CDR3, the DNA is TGCGCCAGCAGCTTGGCCAACAGGAACACAGATACGCAGTATTTT.

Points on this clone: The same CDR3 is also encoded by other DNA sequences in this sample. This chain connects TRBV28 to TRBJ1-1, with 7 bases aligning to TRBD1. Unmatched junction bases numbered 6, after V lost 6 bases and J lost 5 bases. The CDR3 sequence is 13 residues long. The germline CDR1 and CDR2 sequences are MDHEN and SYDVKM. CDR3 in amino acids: CASSLTGYTEAFF. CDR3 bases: TGTGCCAGCAGCCTGACAGGGTATACTGAAGCTTTCTTT.

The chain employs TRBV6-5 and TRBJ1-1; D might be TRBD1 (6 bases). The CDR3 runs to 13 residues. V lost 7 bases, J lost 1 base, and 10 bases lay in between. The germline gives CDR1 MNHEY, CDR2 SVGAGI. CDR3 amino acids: CASKIQGNTEAFF. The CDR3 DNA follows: TGTGCCAGCAAAATACAGGGGAACACTGAAGCTTTCTTT.

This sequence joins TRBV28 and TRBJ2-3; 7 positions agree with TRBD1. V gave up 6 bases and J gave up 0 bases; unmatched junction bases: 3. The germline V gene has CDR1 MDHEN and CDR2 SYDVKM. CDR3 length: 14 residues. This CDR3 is CASSRDSSTDTQYF. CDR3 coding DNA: TGTGCCAGCAGCCGGGACAGTAGCACAGATACGCAGTATTTT.

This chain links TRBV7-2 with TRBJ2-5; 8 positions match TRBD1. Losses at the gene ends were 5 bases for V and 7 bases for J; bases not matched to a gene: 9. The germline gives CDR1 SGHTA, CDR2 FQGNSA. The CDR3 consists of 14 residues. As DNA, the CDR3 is TGTGCCAGCAGCCAGGGGGCCCGCCGCGGGACCCAGTACTTC. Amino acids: CASSQGARRGTQYF. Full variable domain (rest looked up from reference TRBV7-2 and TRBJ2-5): GAGVSQSPSNKVTEKGKDVELRCDPISGHTALYWYRQSLGQGLEFLIYFQGNSAPDKSGLPSDRFSAERTGGSVSTLTIQRTQQEDSAVYLCASSQGARRGTQYFGPGTRLLVL.

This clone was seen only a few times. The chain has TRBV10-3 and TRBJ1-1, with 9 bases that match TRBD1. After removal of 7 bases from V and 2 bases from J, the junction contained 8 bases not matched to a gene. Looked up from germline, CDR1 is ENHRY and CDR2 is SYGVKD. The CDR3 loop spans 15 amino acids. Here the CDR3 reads CAIKGGTGLNTEAFF. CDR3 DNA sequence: TGTGCCATCAAAGGAGGGACAGGGCTAAACACTGAAGCTTTCTTT.

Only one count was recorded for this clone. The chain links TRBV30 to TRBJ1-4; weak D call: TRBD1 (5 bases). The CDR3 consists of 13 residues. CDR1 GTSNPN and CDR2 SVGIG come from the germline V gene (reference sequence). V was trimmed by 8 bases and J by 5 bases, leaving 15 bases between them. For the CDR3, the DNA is TGTGCCAGCACAGGAGCAGGAAATGAAAAACTGTTTTTT. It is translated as CASTGAGNEKLFF.

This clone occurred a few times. The CDR3 DNA reads as TGTGCCAGCAGCCAAGATCCCCGACCAGGCGCTGATACGCAGTATTTT. This sequence encodes CASSQDPRPGADTQYF. This chain uses TRBV4-2 with TRBJ2-3; no clear D. V lost 0 bases and J lost 6, with 16 bases in between. CDR3 length equals 16 residues. Germline V gene data show CDR1 as LGHNA and CDR2 as YNFKEQ.

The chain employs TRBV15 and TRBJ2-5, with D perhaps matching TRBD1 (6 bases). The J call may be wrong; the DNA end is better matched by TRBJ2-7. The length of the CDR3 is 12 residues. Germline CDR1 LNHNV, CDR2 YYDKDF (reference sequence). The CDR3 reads CATSRDRYEQYF. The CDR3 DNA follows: TGTGCCACCAGCCGCGACAGGTACGAGCAGTACTTC.

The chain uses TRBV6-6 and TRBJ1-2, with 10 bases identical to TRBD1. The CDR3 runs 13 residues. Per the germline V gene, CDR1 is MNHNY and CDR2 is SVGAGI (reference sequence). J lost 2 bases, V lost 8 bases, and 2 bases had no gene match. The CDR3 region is CASRDRGNYGYTF. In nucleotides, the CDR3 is TGTGCCAGCCGGGACAGGGGAAACTATGGCTACACCTTC.

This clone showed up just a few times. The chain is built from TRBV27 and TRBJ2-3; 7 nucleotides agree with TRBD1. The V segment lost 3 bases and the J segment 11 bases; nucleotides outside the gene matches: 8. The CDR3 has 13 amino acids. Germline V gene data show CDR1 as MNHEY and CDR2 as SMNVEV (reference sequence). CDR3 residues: CASSFTGQEGQYF. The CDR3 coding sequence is TGTGCCAGCAGTTTCACAGGACAGGAAGGGCAGTATTTT.

The CDR3 loop is CASSLSGAAYEQYF. In nucleotides, the CDR3 is TGCGCCAGCAGCTTGTCAGGGGCTGCCTACGAGCAGTACTTC. V is TRBV5-1 and J is TRBJ2-7, with D maybe TRBD1 (6 bases). The ends were cut back, 1 base at V and 2 bases at J, with 10 bases in the middle. The CDR3 consists of 14 residues. Germline loops: CDR1 SGHRS, CDR2 YFSETQ.

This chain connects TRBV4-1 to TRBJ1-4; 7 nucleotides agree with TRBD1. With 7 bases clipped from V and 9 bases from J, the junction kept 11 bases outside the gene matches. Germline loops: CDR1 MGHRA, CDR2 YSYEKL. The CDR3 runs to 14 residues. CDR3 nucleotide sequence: TGCGCCAGCACCCTAACCGGGACAGATAAAAAACTGTTTTTT. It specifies CASTLTGTDKKLFF.

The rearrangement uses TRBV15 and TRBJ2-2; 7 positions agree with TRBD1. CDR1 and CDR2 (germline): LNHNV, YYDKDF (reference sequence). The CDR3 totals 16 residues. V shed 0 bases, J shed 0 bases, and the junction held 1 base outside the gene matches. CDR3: CATSREGTANTGELFF. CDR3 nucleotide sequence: TGTGCCACCAGCAGAGAAGGGACAGCGAACACCGGGGAGCTGTTTTTT.

The CDR3 loop reads CASSDWDREYGYTF. The CDR3 DNA reads TGTGCCAGCAGTGACTGGGACAGAGAATATGGCTACACCTTC. V gene TRBV6-1 combines with J gene TRBJ1-2; 7 nucleotides match TRBD1. This CDR3 has 14 residues. Germline V gene sequence: CDR1 MNHNS, CDR2 SASEGT. Trimming at V came to 3 bases and at J to 5 bases, leaving 6 bases not matched to a gene.

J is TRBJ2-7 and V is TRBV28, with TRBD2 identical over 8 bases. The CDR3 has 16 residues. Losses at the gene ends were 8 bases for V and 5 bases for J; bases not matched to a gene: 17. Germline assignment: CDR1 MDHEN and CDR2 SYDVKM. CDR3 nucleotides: TGTGCCAGCTTGATTGGCCGAGCGGGAGCGCTGGACGAGCAGTACTTC. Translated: CASLIGRAGALDEQYF. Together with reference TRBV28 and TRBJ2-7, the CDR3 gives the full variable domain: DVKVTQSSRYLVKRTGEKVFLECVQDMDHENMFWYRQDPGLGLRLIYFSYDVKMKEKGDIPEGYSVSREKKERFSLILESASTNQTSMYLCASLIGRAGALDEQYFGPGTRLTVT.

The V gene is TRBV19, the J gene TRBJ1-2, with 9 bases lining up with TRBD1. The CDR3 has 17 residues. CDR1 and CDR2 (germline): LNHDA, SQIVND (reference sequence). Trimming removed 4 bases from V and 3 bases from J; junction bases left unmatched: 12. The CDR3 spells CASSTPYITGGDYGYTF. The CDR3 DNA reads TGTGCCAGTAGTACGCCCTATATTACAGGGGGCGACTATGGCTACACCTTC.